These 6 T cell receptor beta chains came from one sample sequenced in a study of shared clonotypes between healthy human individuals (dated by TCRdb to about 2020). Library preparation employed the immunoSEQ multiplex PCR assay. TCRdb took over this immuneACCESS table, retaining in-frame rearrangements with V and J assigned. Such tables are incomplete; in checked studies, under half of the missing clones stem from an unresolved V gene, and the remainder is unexplained. The sample table lists about 700,000 clones, about 92% of them with a count of one. About 24% of the sample is taken by the ten largest. CD8 naive samples consisted of CD45RO-negative cells that were positively selected for CCR7, yielding a CD45RA+CCR7+ population without TemRA cells. The sequenced sample consisted of naive CD8+ T cells sorted from blood. The cell subset or site label, as the study defines it: CD45RA+CCR7+. The source of these receptors is a man younger than 40 in good health.

This clone was recorded once. The chain uses TRBV27 and TRBJ2-5; 9 nucleotides line up with TRBD1. J lost 5 bases, V lost 3 bases, and 13 bases had no gene match. The germline V gene encodes CDR1 MNHEY and CDR2 SMNVEV (reference sequence). The CDR3 extends over 17 amino acids. The CDR3 here is CASSFLLTGGNFETQYF. The CDR3 coding sequence is TGTGCCAGCAGTTTCTTGTTGACAGGGGGAAATTTTGAGACCCAGTACTTC.

V is TRBV27 and J is TRBJ1-1; tentative D call: TRBD1 (5 bases). This CDR3 has 15 amino acids. V lost 2 bases and J lost 0, with 10 bases in between. Germline assignment: CDR1 MNHEY and CDR2 SMNVEV (reference sequence). CDR3 sequence reads: CASSLVGGLNTEAFF. Written as DNA, the CDR3 is TGTGCCAGCAGTTTAGTCGGGGGTTTGAACACTGAAGCTTTCTTT.

About this clone: The sample holds other DNA sequences that translate to the same CDR3. The rearrangement joins TRBV27 to TRBJ2-1, with D uncertain. From germline, CDR1 is MNHEY and CDR2 SMNVEV (reference sequence). Trimming left V 2 bases short and J 9 bases short, with 2 bases between. The CDR3 runs 10 residues. This CDR3 is CASSLGEQFF. The CDR3 bases are TGTGCCAGCAGTTTAGGTGAGCAGTTCTTC.

The chain combines TRBV29-1 with TRBJ1-2, with 10 bases aligning to TRBD1. This CDR3 is 17 amino acids long. V lost 5 bases to trimming and J lost 4 bases; unmatched junction nucleotides: 16. Germline V gene sequence: CDR1 SQVTM, CDR2 ANQGSEA. The CDR3 DNA reads TGCAGCGTTCAACCGCGTCGGGACAGGGGCGTTGGCTATGGCTACACCTTC. Translation: CSVQPRRDRGVGYGYTF.

The chain carries TRBV4-1 and TRBJ2-3; 12 nucleotides match TRBD2. The V gene's germline CDR1 is MGHRA and CDR2 YSYEKL. After removal of 2 bases from V and 4 bases from J, the junction contained 4 bases not matched to a gene. The CDR3 is 16 amino acids. This CDR3 is CASSQLPSGGADTQYF. The CDR3 DNA follows: TGCGCCAGCAGCCAACTCCCTAGCGGGGGGGCAGATACGCAGTATTTT.

The CDR3 region has the DNA TGTGCCAGCAGCTTGGCCCTTACCTCCTACGAGCAGTACTTC. Translated, it gives CASSLALTSYEQYF. The genes are TRBV5-6 and TRBJ2-7; D unclear. The V and J ends lost 0 bases and 0 bases respectively, with 7 bases between them. The CDR3 is made up of 14 amino acids. Germline CDR1 SGHDT, CDR2 YYEEEE.